These 14 T cell receptor beta chains were all obtained from the same sample, sequenced in a study of blood T cell repertoires in COVID-19. The repertoire was sequenced with immunoSEQ multiplex PCR; TCRdb's copy has only in-frame clones and lacks some. The table has a few hundred thousand clones, roughly nine tenths seen once. The sample consisted of peripheral blood. The receptors stem from a man aged 55 to 70 with acute or convalescent COVID-19.

The chain uses TRBV28 and TRBJ1-2; 8 bases fit TRBD1. CDR1 and CDR2 (germline): MDHEN, SYDVKM. J lost 5 bases, V lost 10 bases, and 9 bases had no gene match. This CDR3 is 13 amino acids long. CDR3 protein: CAIDRGAIYGYTF. The CDR3 DNA is TGTGCCATCGACAGGGGCGCTATATATGGCTACACCTTC.

This clone has just a few counts. The chain carries TRBV14 and TRBJ2-1; maybe TRBD2 (6 bases). V was cut by 4 bases and J by 5 bases, with 15 bases left in between. CDR3 length equals 15 residues. Germline CDR1 and CDR2: SGHDN and FVKESK. CDR3 region: CASSPEALANNEQFF. As DNA, the CDR3 is TGTGCCAGCAGCCCTGAAGCCCTAGCGAACAATGAGCAGTTCTTC. The entire variable domain, with the rest obtained from reference TRBV14 and TRBJ2-1, is as follows: EAGVTQFPSHSVIEKGQTVTLRCDPISGHDNLYWYRRVMGKEIKFLLHFVKESKQDESGMPNNRFLAERTGGTYSTLKVQPAELEDSGVYFCASSPEALANNEQFFGPGTRLTVL.

CDR3 sequence (DNA): TGCGCCAGCAGCCACGATACGACAGGGTACTATGGCTACACCTTC. Its protein product is CASSHDTTGYYGYTF. The V gene is TRBV4-3, the J gene TRBJ1-2, with TRBD1 matching 7 bases. CDR1 LGHNA and CDR2 YSLEER come from the germline V gene. This CDR3 is 15 amino acids long. Losses at the gene ends were 3 bases for V and 3 bases for J; bases not matched to a gene: 7.

The chain combines TRBV28 with TRBJ2-3; 13 bases map to TRBD2. The V and J ends lost 5 bases and 6 bases, in that order; junction bases with no gene match: 17. Germline V gene lookup returns CDR1 MDHEN and CDR2 SYDVKM. CDR3 size: 19 residues. CDR3 DNA: TGTGCCAGCAGTCATCCACCGAAACCCGGACTAGCGGGAGTGGATACGCAGTATTTT. Its protein is CASSHPPKPGLAGVDTQYF.

V is TRBV13 and J is TRBJ2-3; D gene ambiguous. The germline V and J ends were trimmed by 5 bases and 5 bases, with 17 bases remaining between them. The CDR3 consists of 15 residues. Per the germline V gene, CDR1 is PRHDT and CDR2 is FYEKMQ (reference sequence). In nucleotides, the CDR3 is TGTGCCAGCAGCCCCCCAGCGCTCCCGGGAGATACGCAGTATTTT. It specifies CASSPPALPGDTQYF.

As DNA, the CDR3 is TGTGCCAGCAGTCACCGTGGGACAGGAAGAAGCACAGATACGCAGTATTTT. Translation: CASSHRGTGRSTDTQYF. The gene calls are TRBV6-2 or TRBV6-3 and TRBJ2-3, with TRBD1 matching over 8 bases. The germline V gene encodes CDR1 MNHEY and CDR2 SVGEGT. The CDR3 has 17 amino acids. V lost 5 bases and J lost 0; bases outside the gene matches: 10.

This sequence joins TRBV18 and TRBJ2-5; 10 bases line up with TRBD2. Germline trimming cut 1 base from V and 1 base from J; bases unmatched to any gene: 9. The CDR3 is 18 residues long. Germline loops: CDR1 KGHSH, CDR2 LQKENI. Written as DNA, the CDR3 is TGTGCCAGCTCACCACGGCCCGGGACTAGCGTTCCCCAAGAGACCCAGTACTTC. This encodes CASSPRPGTSVPQETQYF.

The gene calls are TRBV18 and TRBJ1-2; 8 bases are shared with TRBD1. CDR1 is KGHSH, CDR2 LQKENI, per germline. V trimming: 4 bases; J trimming: 0 bases; junction bases outside the gene matches: 10. The CDR3 is 17 amino acids. CDR3 residues: CASSRGQEVIANYGYTF. In DNA form, the CDR3 reads TGTGCCAGCTCACGGGGACAGGAGGTTATAGCTAACTATGGCTACACCTTC.

The gene calls are TRBV15 and TRBJ2-7; possibly TRBD1 for D (6 bases). This CDR3 is 15 amino acids long. V was trimmed by 3 bases and J by 0 bases, leaving 12 bases between them. Germline V gene lookup returns CDR1 LNHNV and CDR2 YYDKDF (reference sequence). CDR3 nucleotide sequence: TGTGCCACCAGCAGGGCCTCGACAGGCTCCTACGAGCAGTACTTC. Its translation is CATSRASTGSYEQYF.

This clone was recorded a few times. This rearrangement joins TRBV5-6 to TRBJ1-1, with TRBD1 matching over 7 bases. Looked up from germline, CDR1 is SGHDT and CDR2 is YYEEEE. Trimming took 0 bases from V and 0 from J; bases not matched to a gene: 2. The CDR3 sequence is 15 residues long. CDR3 coding DNA: TGTGCCAGCAGCTTGGGGGACAGCCTGAACACTGAAGCTTTCTTT. Protein: CASSLGDSLNTEAFF.

The chain carries TRBV5-4 and TRBJ2-2; D is perhaps TRBD2 (5 bases). CDR3 length: 15 residues. V lost 0 bases, J lost 4 bases, and 10 bases lay in between. Germline CDR1 reads SGHNT; CDR2 reads YYREEE (reference sequence). The CDR3 reads CASSLVREGTGELFF. The CDR3 region has the DNA TGTGCCAGCAGCTTGGTCCGGGAAGGCACCGGGGAGCTGTTTTTT.

The CDR3 loop is CASSFQMDRPDVLTF. The DNA of the CDR3 is TGTGCCAGCAGTTTCCAAATGGACAGACCTGACGTCCTGACTTTC. This chain links TRBV6-5 with TRBJ2-6; D is perhaps TRBD1 (6 bases). Trimming left V 4 bases short and J 11 bases short, with 18 bases between. The CDR3 has 15 amino acids. Germline V gene sequence: CDR1 MNHEY, CDR2 SVGAGI.

The chain recombines TRBV10-3 with TRBJ2-5; a weak D match, TRBD2 (5 bases). Trimming left V 5 bases short and J 13 bases short, with 17 bases between. Germline V lookup: CDR1 ENHRY, CDR2 SYGVKD. The CDR3 spans 12 residues. The CDR3 region has the DNA TGTGCCATCAGTAGCGGCCCTGACCAATCGTACTTC. Its translation: CAISSGPDQSYF.

This clone showed up just once. The V and J genes are TRBV7-3 and TRBJ2-5; D perhaps matches TRBD2 (6 bases). The CDR3 is made up of 13 amino acids. Germline assignment: CDR1 SGHTA and CDR2 FQGTGA. Trimming pared 4 bases from V and 4 bases from J, leaving 10 bases between. The CDR3 DNA follows: TGTGCCAGCAGCTCTTTGGGGGGAGAGACCCAGTACTTC. Residues: CASSSLGGETQYF.